One TCR beta chain is described in this entry. No antigen is known for it. These data come from a study of cytomegalovirus exposure and HLA in healthy donors. Study-wide results and caveats: In vitro experiments confirmed that three CMV-associated chains were specific for CMV antigens.

Assay used: immunoSEQ multiplex PCR; TCRdb lists only in-frame clones, some missing. This table holds tens of thousands of clones, approximately 90% found once. The receptor was isolated from a man younger than 35 in good health and CMV-seronegative. Sequencing was performed on PBMCs.

The CDR3 is CAISGDSSGRYTQYF. CDR3 DNA sequence: TGTGCCATCAGTGGGGATTCTAGCGGGAGGTATACGCAGTATTTT. The genes are TRBV10-3 and TRBJ2-3, with TRBD2 matching over 11 bases. The ends lost 4 bases at V and 7 bases at J; junction bases unmatched: 7. The CDR3 is 15 residues long. CDR1 is ENHRY, CDR2 SYGVKD, per germline.